The T cell receptor beta chain described here comes from a study of cytomegalovirus exposure and HLA in healthy donors (dated by TCRdb to 2015 to 2018). In terms of the full investigation: An earlier analysis of approximately 640 of the donors reported about 250 Gb of sequence data and 120 million or so unique TCR beta sequences from about 180 million T cells. The T cell repertoires of under 700 subjects were profiled by immunosequencing and related to cytomegalovirus serostatus. All discovery cohort repertoires had been generated on a single sequencing platform. Rather than using new phenotypic data, the later analysis identified candidate immune exposures from TCR beta sequences and from how often those sequences occurred across donors. Because of strong linkage in the cohort, 4 to 6 DR-DQ haplotypes were treated as single units for association and clustering. To study patterns of TCR occurrence, a later analysis re-analyzed previously published TCR beta repertoires from under 750 donors and added high-resolution HLA genotyping. Besides the first cohort of 666 subjects, a separate validation cohort made up of 120 different subjects was used. On average, about 200,000 unique TCR beta nucleotide sequences were sequenced per donor among fewer than 500 genotyped donors of the cohort, with about 19% of those sequences being non-productive. The study combined high-throughput TCR immunosequencing, statistical association of individual TCRs with disease status, and machine learning to predict cytomegalovirus infection status. The study aimed to test whether cataloging public T cell receptors could reveal signatures of past pathogen exposure. The genetic ancestry cluster associated with self-reported Caucasian donors included over 80% of the approximately 410 genotyped donors. An earlier analysis of roughly 600 of the donors used high-throughput TCR beta sequencing to judge whether each TCR beta V gene segment behaved as functional or pseudogenic. Genome-wide SNP genotypes for about 60% of the 666 donors were used in a later genetic analysis, which treated that subset as a discovery cohort. Donor age, sex, ethnicity and CMV serostatus were compiled together with the repertoire data. HLA typing covered class I and class II loci at four-digit resolution. The number of typed donors differed by locus: roughly 620-640 for A, B, C, DRB1 and DQB1; approximately 540 for DQA1; 606 for DPA1; and 450 to 480 for DPB1. About 330 gigabases of sequencing data and 91 million or so unique TCR sequences made up an early release that covered several hundred HLA-typed donors. General study outcomes and caveats: In an earlier analysis of 587 of the donors, most TCR beta V segments appeared in productive rearrangements about 90% or about 30% of the time, broadly matching IMGT annotations. Compared with the 666-donor mean, donors in an Asian-associated ancestry cluster had fewer N-insertions in productive TCRs, according to a later genetic analysis. In this cohort, only TCR beta chains were sequenced, and detectable features were limited by the absence of alpha or paired-chain data. In a later analysis, the rate of TCR association differed among HLA loci, with DRB1 alleles having the most associated TCRs and HLA-C alleles having the fewest. Most CMV-associated TCR beta chains appeared to be HLA-restricted in a later analysis, and the HLA associations seemed to be driven largely by CMV exposure. When HLA alleles, especially DR and DQ, strongly co-occurred, attributing TCR associations to individual alleles was difficult. Correlated functional status among segregating V segments might be attributable to linkage disequilibrium, but an unknown experimental factor could not be ruled out. The classifier was reported to diagnose cytomegalovirus status with high specificity and sensitivity in both the original cohort and the validation cohort. A group of highly shared sequence variants was considered likely to be a technical artifact of the sequencing pipeline. Three of the identified cytomegalovirus-associated TCR beta chains were confirmed in vitro to be specific for cytomegalovirus antigens. In a later analysis, several top co-occurrence clusters were reported to appear linked to parvovirus B19, influenza, CMV and Epstein-Barr virus. A later analysis found that HLA-associated TCR beta chains were more clonally expanded and had lower generation probabilities than equally common non-associated chains. Presence/absence analyses assumed roughly uniform sequencing depth across donors, an assumption that may not hold. The 87-base-pair reads could not distinguish some IMGT-functional V segments, including TRBV6-2 and TRBV6-3, so those segments were excluded. The earlier analysis of about 600 of the donors excluded roughly 16 rarely observed V segments, including chromosome 9 orphons, because counts were too low. In the study, some 160 TCR beta chains were listed as associated with cytomegalovirus. Specific HLA alleles were associated with more than 15,000 TCR beta sequences at a false discovery rate of 0.05 in a later analysis. In a later genetic analysis, a missense DCLRE1C variant was associated with V-gene and J-gene trimming of TCR beta chains, and the association was replicated in an independent cohort. Because HLA typing was unavailable for some donors at each locus, only the typed subset was used in association tests. For the cohort, immune exposure information was limited to CMV serostatus. A further reported finding was that TCR beta sequences accurately predicted the HLA-A and HLA-B alleles for most subjects in the first cohort. Across donors, most TCR sequences were observed very rarely, whereas some public TCRs were present in many individuals. It was suggested by the authors that the approach could potentially be generalized to other disease states and immunological phenotypes.

This clone showed up just once. The target of this receptor is not known. One base away there is no much larger clone; base qualities are not given. After removal of 5 bases from V and 6 bases from J, the junction retains 5 bases not matched to a gene. The CDR3 runs 15 residues from the cysteine to the phenylalanine. Only the CDR3 part of the read is kept: 45 bases, read in frame from the first base. The germline V gene (reference sequence) specifies LNHDA as CDR1 and SQIVND as CDR2. In total, fewer than 750 healthy bone marrow donors made up the cohort. At the time of sampling, every cohort member was nominally healthy, though immune exposures that went unrecorded were likely present. The donor tested CMV seronegative, placing the donor among the 350 or so seronegative members of the cohort. Each donor provided a peripheral blood sample, and peripheral blood mononuclear cells were used for TCR beta sequencing. Genomic DNA was extracted from the blood cell samples with the Qiagen DNeasy Blood Extraction Kit.

To prepare the library, the immunoSEQ multiplex PCR assay was applied. A mixture of 60 forward primers for TCR Vbeta segments and 13 reverse primers for TCR Jbeta segments was used in the multiplex PCR. Amplification of the CDR3 region of rearranged TCR beta genes was performed with a multiplex PCR assay on genomic DNA. The amplified TCR beta libraries were sequenced on the Illumina HiSeq System as 87-base-pair reads. On the authors' methods: In a later analysis, tens of millions of unique TCR beta chains were counted across the 666 repertoires, and some 10 million of these chains were shared by at least two donors. Raw reads were error-corrected and collapsed into unique sequences by a nearest-neighbor algorithm in which closely related sequences were merged to remove PCR and sequencing errors. V, D and J gene segments were assigned by aligning CDR3 sequences to IMGT reference sequences. Each retained sequence needed at least a six-nucleotide match to both a V gene segment and a J gene segment. Rearrangements were called productive when the CDR3 lacked stop codons and stayed in frame with V and J; all others were non-productive. CDR3 was defined according to IMGT convention as the region running from the second conserved V-encoded cysteine to the conserved J-encoded phenylalanine. Sequences without an unambiguous match to a single V gene segment were excluded from the earlier analysis of 450 to 650 of the donors. An earlier analysis of several hundred of the donors called V segments functional above 56.7% productive rearrangements and segregating when the between-donor standard deviation exceeded 5%. To diagnose cytomegalovirus status from the catalog of TCR beta chain sequences, a statistical classification framework was built. In a later analysis, TCR nucleotide sequences were compared against IMGT/GENE-DB human TR gene sequences so that V and J genes could be assigned. The TCRdist pipeline was used in a later analysis to assign CDR3 sequences and most-parsimonious VDJ recombination scenarios. In a later analysis, each TCR beta chain was defined by its CDR3 amino acid sequence together with its V-gene family, and reads without a unique V-gene family were excluded. As a way to deal with suspected cross-contamination and a sequencing artifact, a later analysis dropped hundreds of nucleotide sequences that were highly shared and had low generation probability. A later analysis calculated a clonal expansion index for each public chain from normalized within-repertoire ranks of inferred template counts. Generation probabilities in a later analysis came from a VDJ recombination model fitted to out-of-frame rearrangements, and those results were checked against IGoR. Hypergeometric tests were used in a later analysis to score TCR-TCR, TCR-HLA and TCR-CMV co-occurrence, with a repertoire-size bias correction applied to the TCR pairs. To estimate false discovery rates, a later analysis permuted the HLA or CMV assignments 20 times. A later analysis grouped co-occurring TCRs with DBSCAN, adding TCRdist sequence similarity when clustering within HLA-allele-positive subsets. For co-occurrence clustering, repertoires with fewer than 30,000 or more than 120,000 public chains were excluded, along with a handful of repertoires with anomalous nucleotide sharing. TCRdb retrieved this table from immuneACCESS and kept in-frame rearrangements only. Not all clones are present; in checked studies, unresolved V genes account for under half, and no reason is known for the remainder. The DNA gave D and trimming, while V, J and clone size come from that table. The sample yields 250,000 to 350,000 clones; around 90% were counted once. The biggest ten clones account for 2% to 3% of the sample.

The sequence was collected from a woman aged 18-35 years in good health and CMV-seronegative. Recombination linked TRBV19 to TRBJ2-2, with TRBD2 identical over 11 junction bases. The sequenced sample consisted of PBMCs. The base sequence is TGTGCCAGTAGTCCTAGCGGGGGGTTCGCCGGGGAGCTGTTTTTT. Its protein reads: CASSPSGGFAGELFF.